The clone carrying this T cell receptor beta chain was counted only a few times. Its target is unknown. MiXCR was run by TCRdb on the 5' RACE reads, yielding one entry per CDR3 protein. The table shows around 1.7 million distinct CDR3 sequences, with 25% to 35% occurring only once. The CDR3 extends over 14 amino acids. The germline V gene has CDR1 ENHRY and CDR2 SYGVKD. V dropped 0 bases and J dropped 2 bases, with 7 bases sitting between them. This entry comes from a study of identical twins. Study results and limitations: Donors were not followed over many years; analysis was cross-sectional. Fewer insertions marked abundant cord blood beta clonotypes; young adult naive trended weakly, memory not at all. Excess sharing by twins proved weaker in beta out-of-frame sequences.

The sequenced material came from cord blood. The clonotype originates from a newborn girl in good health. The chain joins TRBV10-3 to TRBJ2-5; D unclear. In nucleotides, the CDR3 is TGTGCCATCAGTGAGTCTTGGCAGCAAGAGACCCAGTACTTC. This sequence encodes CAISESWQQETQYF.